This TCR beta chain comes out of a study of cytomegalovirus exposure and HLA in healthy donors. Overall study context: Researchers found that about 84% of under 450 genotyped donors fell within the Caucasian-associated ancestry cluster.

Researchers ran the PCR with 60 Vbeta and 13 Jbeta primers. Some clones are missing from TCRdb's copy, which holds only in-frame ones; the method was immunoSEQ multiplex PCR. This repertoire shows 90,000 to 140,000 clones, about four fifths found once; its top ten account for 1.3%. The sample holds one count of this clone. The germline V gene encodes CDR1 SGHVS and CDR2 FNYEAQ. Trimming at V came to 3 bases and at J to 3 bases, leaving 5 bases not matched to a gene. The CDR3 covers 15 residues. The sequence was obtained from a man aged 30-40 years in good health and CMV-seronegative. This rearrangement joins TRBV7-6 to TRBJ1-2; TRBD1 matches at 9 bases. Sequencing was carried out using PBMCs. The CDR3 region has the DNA TGTGCCAGCAGCTTCGGACAGGGGAGTTACTATGGCTACACCTTC. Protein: CASSFGQGSYYGYTF.